The 10 T cell receptor beta chains below all came from one sample that was sequenced in a study of blood T cell repertoires in COVID-19. Generated by immunoSEQ multiplex PCR, the TCRdb table keeps only in-frame clones and is missing some. This sample yields roughly 55,000 clones, of which roughly 84% are seen a single time; over 9.5% belongs to the top ten. The sequenced material came from peripheral blood. The receptors here all came from a man in his 70s with active COVID-19.

This clone was found once. This chain joins TRBV6-1 and TRBJ1-5, with D tentatively TRBD1 (5 bases). Germline V lookup: CDR1 MNHNS, CDR2 SASEGT. The CDR3 spans 17 residues. Trimming removed 3 bases from V and 0 bases from J, with 15 bases in between. The CDR3 loop is CASSDGRQRDSNQPQHF. CDR3 bases: TGTGCCAGCAGTGACGGTAGACAGCGAGATAGCAATCAGCCCCAGCATTTT.

This chain joins TRBV14 and TRBJ2-7; 7 nucleotides align to TRBD2. The V and J ends lost 1 base and 7 bases, in that order; junction bases with no gene match: 7. The CDR3 extends over 14 amino acids. From germline, CDR1 is SGHDN and CDR2 FVKESK. CDR3 in amino acids: CASSQVLTGGEQYF. DNA of the CDR3: TGTGCCAGCAGCCAAGTCTTAACGGGGGGAGAGCAGTACTTC. Together with reference TRBV14 and TRBJ2-7, the CDR3 gives the full variable domain: EAGVTQFPSHSVIEKGQTVTLRCDPISGHDNLYWYRRVMGKEIKFLLHFVKESKQDESGMPNNRFLAERTGGTYSTLKVQPAELEDSGVYFCASSQVLTGGEQYFGPGTRLTVT.

The chain links TRBV9 to TRBJ1-2; D uncertain. V was pared by 0 bases and J by 10 bases, with 10 bases between. Germline CDR1 and CDR2: SGDLS and YYNGEE. The CDR3 is 12 residues long. CDR3 sequence reads: CASSVAPGLYTF. CDR3 sequence (DNA): TGTGCCAGCAGCGTAGCTCCAGGTCTCTACACCTTC.

This clone was recorded only once. The V call is TRBV5-6, the J call TRBJ2-5, with 11 positions matching TRBD2. The CDR3 totals 18 residues. V lost 3 bases to trimming and J lost 0 bases; unmatched junction nucleotides: 10. Germline CDR1 reads SGHDT; CDR2 reads YYEEEE. The CDR3 bases are TGTGCCAGCAGCTACCCTGGAGTAGCGGGGGGGTACCAAGAGACCCAGTACTTC. Translation: CASSYPGVAGGYQETQYF.

The rearrangement uses TRBV27 and TRBJ1-2, with a tentative D call TRBD1 (6 bases). Germline V gene lookup returns CDR1 MNHEY and CDR2 SMNVEV (reference sequence). The CDR3 runs 14 residues. Trimming pared 2 bases from V and 10 bases from J, leaving 17 bases between. In nucleotides, the CDR3 is TGTGCCAGCAGTTTAGTACAGGGTCTCCGGTCCTACACCTTC. It encodes CASSLVQGLRSYTF.

CDR3 amino acids: CASRGTGEKNTEAFF. The DNA for the CDR3 is TGTGCCAGCAGGGGGACAGGGGAGAAGAACACTGAAGCTTTCTTT. V and J are TRBV7-9 and TRBJ1-1; TRBD1 agrees at 10 bases. V was pared by 6 bases and J by 1 base, with 5 bases of the junction left unmatched. Germline V gives CDR1 SEHNR, CDR2 FQNEAQ (reference sequence). The CDR3 has 15 residues. Variable domain in full (rest from reference TRBV7-9 and TRBJ1-1): DTGVSQNPRHKITKRGQNVTFRCDPISEHNRLYWYRQTLGQGPEFLTYFQNEAQLEKSRLLSDRFSAERPKGSFSTLEIQRTEQGDSAMYLCASRGTGEKNTEAFFGQGTRLTVV.

This sequence joins TRBV5-5 and TRBJ2-7, with 9 bases that match TRBD1. Germline V gene data show CDR1 as SGHKS and CDR2 as YYEKEE (reference sequence). Trimming removed 2 bases from V and 3 bases from J; junction bases left unmatched: 9. This CDR3 region has 16 residues. CDR3 bases: TGTGCCAGCAGCTTTCTAATACAGGGGGCAAACTACGAGCAGTACTTC. It yields the protein CASSFLIQGANYEQYF.

This clone was detected once. The chain combines TRBV5-1 with TRBJ2-5; 15 bases agree with TRBD2. Germline V CDR1 and CDR2: SGHRS, YFSETQ. V shed 4 bases, J shed 5 bases, and the junction held 9 bases outside the gene matches. The CDR3 length is 17 residues. The CDR3 nucleotides read TGCGCCAGCAGCACGATCGGACTAGCGGGGGGGCTGGAGACCCAGTACTTC. This translates into CASSTIGLAGGLETQYF.

The chain carries TRBV19 and TRBJ1-2; no clear D. Germline values: CDR1 LNHDA, CDR2 SQIVND (reference sequence). There are 14 residues in the CDR3. The V gene lost 5 bases and the J gene lost 3 bases, with 13 bases spanning the gap. The CDR3 loop reads CASSQRQRHYGYTF. CDR3 in DNA: TGTGCCAGTAGTCAGCGGCAGCGTCACTATGGCTACACCTTC. Looking up the rest from reference TRBV19 and TRBJ1-2 gives the full variable domain: DGGITQSPKYLFRKEGQNVTLSCEQNLNHDAMYWYRQDPGQGLRLIYYSQIVNDFQKGDIAEGYSVSREKKESFPLTVTSAQKNPTAFYLCASSQRQRHYGYTFGSGTRLTVV.

This clone was counted once. The V call is TRBV6-5, the J call TRBJ1-1; D gene uncertain. The V end lost 6 bases, the J end lost 5 bases, and 13 bases lay between the germline ends. Germline CDR1 MNHEY, CDR2 SVGAGI. The CDR3 spans 13 residues. As DNA, the CDR3 is TGTGCCAGCAGCTTAGGACCGGGGACTGAAGCTTTCTTT. Its translation is CASSLGPGTEAFF.